This TCR beta chain appears in the sequencing data of a study of T cells in Graves' hyperthyroidism and ophthalmopathy (dated by TCRdb to between 2018 and 2020). Some background on the complete study: Peripheral blood samples were taken at the time of initial diagnosis, prior to any treatment. For training and testing, the 100 or so patients in the discovery cohort were randomly divided in a 7:3 ratio. Following sampling, methimazole starting at 30 mg daily was given to hyperthyroidism patients, and high-dose intravenous methylprednisolone was given to ophthalmopathy patients. Prospective prediction of ophthalmopathy was tested in an independent validation cohort consisting of under 20 hyperthyroidism patients and 17 patients who later progressed to ophthalmopathy. The paper describes TCR Vbeta CDR3 sequencing of about 140 peripheral blood samples, made up of some 40 ophthalmopathy patients, over 70 hyperthyroidism patients and 17 progressor patients. To identify TCR V-J signatures that set the groups apart, the researchers used a discovery cohort of 90 to 100 patients, made up of 43 with Graves' ophthalmopathy and some 58 with stable Graves' hyperthyroidism. Thyroid tissue and blood T-cell repertoires from roughly six Graves' hyperthyroidism patients were also compared in the study.

Ophthalmopathy patients had moderately to severely active disease, with a Clinical Activity Score of 3 or more, a NOSPECS grade of 4 or more, and a disease duration of less than 3 months. Exclusion was applied to patients with uncontrolled infections, other autoimmune diseases, pregnancy or lactation. Diagnoses were established on the basis of clinical symptoms, serum thyroxine and TRAb, thyroid ultrasound, and orbital computed tomography. PBMCs were isolated from 7.5 to 10 ml of fresh peripheral blood by Ficoll-Paque density gradient centrifugation. Total RNA was extracted using Trizol reagent, and RNA quality was assessed on an Agilent 2100 Bioanalyzer. Amplification of TCR beta CDR3 regions was carried out from RNA transcripts. The first round of RT-PCR for the TCR CDR3 was performed with the HTBI primer set and the Qiagen OneStep RT-PCR kit. A second multiplex PCR round built the libraries, followed by size selection and purification. Sequencing of the libraries was done on an Illumina HiSeq2000 using paired-end 100 bp reads. The published analysis was carried out like this. SOAPnuke was used to process the raw data, with reads discarded if the reads contained adapters or uncalled bases, had a mean Phred below 15, or lacked an exact constant-primer or identifier match. High-quality paired reads were merged with COPE v1.2.5, and unique nucleotide sequences were defined as clonotypes. MiTCR v1.1 was used to align the clonotypes against IMGT TRBV, TRBD and TRBJ reference segments. The analysis was restricted to V-J combinations with a frequency above 0.0001, which together covered approximately 99% of the repertoires. The TCS score was defined as F50 (clonal expansion) divided by E x V (chaos), with BLOSUM62-based TCRdist calculated between CDR3 peptides within each V-J. Welch's t-statistics and random forest reduced 500 to 650 V-J features to some 14, which were used in a naive Bayes classifier (R e1071). TCRdb reran the public reads through fastp at Q25 and MiXCR, keeping productive beta chains. Identical CDR3 protein sequences are pooled into one entry, listed with their most common genes and DNA. It is TCRdb's table, rather than the study itself, that gives the V and J calls and clone size. This sample lists 500,000 to 650,000 distinct CDR3 sequences; about 20% were detected once. The ten largest clones capture about half of the sample.

A word on this clonotype: Its binding antigen is unknown. No per-base quality is available; no much larger clone lies one base away.

The research as a whole found: Most expanded thyroid clonotypes (frequency above 0.001) were also detected in blood, a finding suggesting that blood repertoires may reflect thyroid immune responses. In cross-validation, a model built on a 13 V-J signature told ophthalmopathy apart from stable hyperthyroidism with 85% to 90% sensitivity and roughly 82% specificity, and in testing the same model reached 80%/75%. During validation, the model predicted progression to ophthalmopathy a median of approximately six months ahead of onset, with approximately 71% sensitivity and roughly 75% specificity. Sample size was not statistically predetermined, and investigators were not blinded to group allocation.

Spanning cysteine to phenylalanine, the CDR3 consists of 15 amino acids. Just the 45-base CDR3 DNA is kept, in frame starting at base 1. The germline V gene provides CDR1 MGHDK and CDR2 SYGVNS. Trimmed from V: 3 bases; trimmed from J: 4 bases; junction bases lacking a gene match: 9. This sequence was found in a man in his forties or fifties with Graves' ophthalmopathy. The sequence is built from TRBV25-1 and TRBJ2-7; TRBD1 matches 7 bases in the middle. Material for sequencing was blood. The CDR3 protein: CASSDPRQGTYEQYF. The bases are TGTGCCAGCAGTGATCCCCGACAGGGTACGTACGAGCAGTACTTC.